The source of this TCR beta chain is a study of beta chain features in type 1 diabetes. The CDR3 is 13 amino acids. Germline V gene lookup returns CDR1 LGHNA and CDR2 YSLEER. Isolated RNA was reverse transcribed in full, so expressed TCRB transcripts were sequenced. Using immunoSEQ multiplex PCR, the repertoire was profiled, and TCRdb retains in-frame clones only, with some absent. In the table there are fewer than 45,000 clones, approximately 60% of which are singletons. A word on this clone: Relative to the germline gene, one junction end is altered; a read error may explain this.

The rearrangement uses TRBV4-3 and TRBJ1-2, with D unresolved. The receptor's source is a woman aged 25-40 years in good health. Material: Tregs from blood. This chain's CDR3 is CASSRRKDYDYTF. Here the CDR3 DNA reads TGCGCCAGCAGCAGGAGGAAGGACTATGACTACACCTTC.